A selection of T cell receptor beta chains follows, all from one sample in a study of blood T cell repertoires in COVID-19. Here immunoSEQ multiplex PCR was the method, and the copy in TCRdb shows in-frame clones only, minus some. The sample lists 180,000 or so clones, approximately 84% occurring once. Sequencing was done on a sample of PBMCs or T cells enriched from blood (not recorded which). The receptors shown here come from a man between 35 and 55 years old who had recovered from COVID-19. CDR3s include the opening cysteine and the closing phenylalanine or tryptophan. A D gene is named only where the DNA matches it firmly. Clone sizes are given selectively: once, few, many, or a class where the clone is expanded.

V gene	D gene	J gene	clone size	CDR3 DNA	CDR3 protein
TRBV25-1	TRBD1	TRBJ2-5	NA	TGTGCCAGCAGTGGGGACAGGTCCGGGACCCAGTACTTC	CASSGDRSGTQYF
TRBV3-1/TRBV3-2	TRBD2	TRBJ2-7	NA	TGTGCCAGCAGCCAGGTAGCGGGGGGTAGGGGCGAGCAGTACTTC	CASSQVAGGRGEQYF
TRBV30	TRBD1	TRBJ1-1	once	TGTGCCTGGAGTCGCTTGGGACAGATGAACACTGAAGCTTTCTTT	CAWSRLGQMNTEAFF
TRBV28	NA	TRBJ1-5	NA	TGTGCCAGCAGTCCGGCGGGAGGGGGCAATCAGCCCCAGCATTTT	CASSPAGGGNQPQHF
TRBV11-2	NA	TRBJ1-2	few	TGTGCCAGCAGCGGTCCGCAGGGACTCTATGGCTACACCTTC	CASSGPQGLYGYTF
TRBV27	NA	TRBJ2-7	NA	TGTGCCAGCAGTTTCTTTCGTGGGCCAGAATACGAGCAGTACTTC	CASSFFRGPEYEQYF
TRBV5-1	NA	TRBJ1-4	NA	TGCGCCAGCAGCTTGACTCAACGCGCAACTAATGAAAAACTGTTTTTT	CASSLTQRATNEKLFF
TRBV6-1	TRBD2	TRBJ2-7	once	TGTGCCAGCAGTGAGGCTAGCGGGAGGGGTAGAACCTACGAGCAGTACTTC	CASSEASGRGRTYEQYF
TRBV24-1	TRBD1	TRBJ1-1	NA	TGTGCCACCAGAGGCAGGGGGCCCTCCCAAGGAACTTTCTTT	CATRGRGPSQGTFF
TRBV12-5	TRBD2	TRBJ2-1	NA	TGTGCTAGTGGTTTGGACCTCACTAGCGGGGGGGCTTACAATGAGCAGTTCTTC	CASGLDLTSGGAYNEQFF
TRBV28	NA	TRBJ1-1	NA	TGTGCCAGCAGTGTCCGGGAGAACACTGAAGCTTTCTTT	CASSVRENTEAFF
TRBV5-1	NA	TRBJ2-7	NA	TGCGCCAGCAGCTTGGAAGGGGTCCTCGAGCAGTACTTC	CASSLEGVLEQYF
TRBV6-2/TRBV6-3	NA	TRBJ2-2	NA	TGTGCCAGCAGTTATACTGGAGTGTCCGGGGAGCTGTTTTTT	CASSYTGVSGELFF
TRBV21-1	NA	TRBJ1-1	once	TGTGCCAGCAGCAATCCACAGGGGCCCACTGAAGCTTTCTTT	CASSNPQGPTEAFF
TRBV29-1	NA	TRBJ1-4	NA	TGCAGCGTTGAGGTCCCGGGGAAGAAACTGTTTTTT	CSVEVPGKKLFF
TRBV5-4	TRBD2	TRBJ2-1	NA	TGTGCCAGCAGCCCCCTGGGCGCGGGGGACAATGAGCAGTTCTTC	CASSPLGAGDNEQFF
TRBV19	TRBD1	TRBJ1-2	NA	TGTGCCAGTACCTTACAAACCGGGGGGACAGGCTATGGCTACACCTTC	CASTLQTGGTGYGYTF
TRBV4-1	TRBD1	TRBJ1-2	NA	TGCGCCAGCAGCCAAGGCAGACAGGGCATCTATGGCTACACCTTC	CASSQGRQGIYGYTF
TRBV6-6	TRBD1	TRBJ1-2	once	TGTGCCAGCAGTAGACAGGGCTTCAGCTATGGCTACACCTTC	CASSRQGFSYGYTF
TRBV7-9	NA	TRBJ1-2	once	TGTGCCAGCAGCTTAGCGGCCCATGGCTACACCTTC	CASSLAAHGYTF
TRBV4-2	TRBD2	TRBJ2-1	NA	TGTGCCAGCAGGAGGACTAGCTCGAATGAGCAGTTCTTC	CASRRTSSNEQFF
TRBV5-5	NA	TRBJ1-1	NA	TGTGCCAGCAGCTTGGCCCCGGACAGCCGGAACACTGAAGCTTTCTTT	CASSLAPDSRNTEAFF
TRBV19	NA	TRBJ1-2	NA	TGTGCCAGTAGTATAAGCAGGGCCCCCCGAGGCTACACCTTC	CASSISRAPRGYTF
TRBV7-6	TRBD1	TRBJ1-5	NA	TGTGCCAGCAGCTTAGGACAGGGCGGCATGGGTCAGCCCCAGCATTTT	CASSLGQGGMGQPQHF
TRBV27	TRBD1	TRBJ1-2	once	TGTGCCAGCAGTTTGACAGGGGTTTTTAACTATGGCTACACCTTC	CASSLTGVFNYGYTF
TRBV7-9	TRBD1	TRBJ1-2	NA	TGTGCCAGCAGCCCTGACAGGGCTGGCTACACCTTC	CASSPDRAGYTF
TRBV5-5	TRBD1	TRBJ1-5	NA	TGTGCCAGCAGCTTGGTAACAACAGGGGCGATTAATCAGCCCCAGCATTTT	CASSLVTTGAINQPQHF
TRBV20-1	NA	TRBJ1-6	NA	TGCAGTGCGACACACCAGGGTAACCTCCACTTT	CSATHQGNLHF
TRBV5-1	TRBD1	TRBJ1-2	NA	TGCGCCAGCAGTAGAGACCCGGGACAGGGACTTGGCTACACCTTC	CASSRDPGQGLGYTF
TRBV3-1/TRBV3-2	TRBD2	TRBJ2-7	NA	TGTGCCAGCAGCCTACGACTGAGCGGGGACTCCTACGAGCAGTACTTC	CASSLRLSGDSYEQYF
TRBV3-1/TRBV3-2	TRBD1	TRBJ1-4	NA	TGTGCCAGCAGCCTTCCGGGACAGGGCCCTAATGAAAAACTGTTTTTT	CASSLPGQGPNEKLFF
TRBV28	TRBD2	TRBJ2-5	NA	TGTGCCAGCAGTCGCCTAACCGGACTAGCGGTCCAAGAGACCCAGTACTTC	CASSRLTGLAVQETQYF
TRBV7-2	TRBD2	TRBJ2-3	NA	TGTGCCAGCAGCCGGACTAGCGGGGGGCGGGATACGCAGTATTTT	CASSRTSGGRDTQYF
TRBV3-1/TRBV3-2	TRBD1	TRBJ1-2	NA	TGTGCCAGCAGCCAATTTGAGAAGACAGGGAATGGCTACACCTTC	CASSQFEKTGNGYTF
TRBV5-4	TRBD1	TRBJ1-1	NA	TGTGCCAGCAGCTACCGGGACAGCTCGACTGAAGCTTTCTTT	CASSYRDSSTEAFF
TRBV10-3	TRBD2	TRBJ2-3	NA	TGTGCCATCAGTACTAGCGGGGGGGCCGTGGATACGCAGTATTTT	CAISTSGGAVDTQYF
TRBV6-5	TRBD1	TRBJ2-7	NA	TGTGCCAGCAGCTCGGGACAGACCTATGGCTACGAGCAGTACTTC	CASSSGQTYGYEQYF
TRBV7-8	NA	TRBJ1-3	NA	TGTGCCAGCAGCTTAGTCAGGATCACCTCTGGAAACACCATATATTTT	CASSLVRITSGNTIYF
TRBV7-8	NA	TRBJ1-6	NA	TGTGCCAGCAGCTTTAGTGGAGCTTCCCTCCACTTT	CASSFSGASLHF
TRBV6-2/TRBV6-3	TRBD1	TRBJ1-2	NA	TGTGCCAGCACCCCCCGACAGGGGGGAATGGGCTACACCTTC	CASTPRQGGMGYTF
TRBV29-1	NA	TRBJ1-2	few	TGCAGCGTTGAAGCCCTACAGGGAGAAAACTATGGCTACACCTTC	CSVEALQGENYGYTF
TRBV12-3/TRBV12-4	TRBD1	TRBJ1-2	few	TGTGCCAGCAGTACAGGGGGCGGCTATGGCTACACCTTC	CASSTGGGYGYTF
TRBV18	NA	TRBJ1-6	NA	TGTGCCAGCTCACCTGGACAGCCAGACAATTCACCCCTCCACTTT	CASSPGQPDNSPLHF
TRBV11-2	TRBD1	TRBJ1-4	NA	TGTGCCAGCAGCTTATTACAGGGGGACGAAAAACTGTTTTTT	CASSLLQGDEKLFF
TRBV6-6	TRBD1	TRBJ2-7	NA	TGTGCCAGCCGGGACAGCTCCTACGAGCAGTACTTC	CASRDSSYEQYF
TRBV7-8	NA	TRBJ2-1	NA	TGTGCCAGCAGCTCACTGGGGCAGGTGAATGAGCAGTTCTTC	CASSSLGQVNEQFF
TRBV9	TRBD2	TRBJ2-3	NA	TGTGCCAGCAGCCCCGCCCATGCGGGGGGGGCAGATACGCAGTATTTT	CASSPAHAGGADTQYF
TRBV25-1	NA	TRBJ2-3	NA	TGTGCCAGCAATCCAAGGGGGGGTCCCACAGATACGCAGTATTTT	CASNPRGGPTDTQYF
TRBV5-1	TRBD1	TRBJ2-5	NA	TGCGCCAGCAGCTCCTCGACAGGGGGCTTTGAGACCCAGTACTTC	CASSSSTGGFETQYF
TRBV7-9	NA	TRBJ2-6	many	TGTGCCAGCAGCCTACCCGACAGACTAGGGTCTGGGGCCAACGTCCTGACTTTC	CASSLPDRLGSGANVLTF